These T cell receptor beta chains were read from a single sample in a study of shared clonotypes between healthy human individuals. Only in-frame clones appear in the TCRdb table, and some are missing; sequencing was by immunoSEQ multiplex PCR. The sample yields millions of clones, approximately 94% seen once. The specimen sequenced was naive CD4+ T cells sorted from blood. Receptors originate from a young man in good health. CDR3s include the opening cysteine and the closing phenylalanine or tryptophan. D genes are given only for firm matches. A row's size may be missing; if present it is once, few, many or a size class.

d_gene: .; abundance: .; j_gene: TRBJ2-7; v_gene: TRBV19; CDR3nt: TGTGCCAGTAGTATAGCCCGGGCGGGGACCTACGAGCAGTACTTC; CDR3aa: CASSIARAGTYEQYF
d_gene: .; abundance: .; j_gene: TRBJ1-1; v_gene: TRBV7-8; CDR3nt: TGTGCCAGCAGCAAAACGGAAGCAGGGACTGAAGCTTTCTTT; CDR3aa: CASSKTEAGTEAFF
d_gene: .; abundance: .; j_gene: TRBJ2-2; v_gene: TRBV5-4; CDR3nt: TGTGCCAGCAGCTCGGATTGGGGGGAGCTGTTTTTT; CDR3aa: CASSSDWGELFF
d_gene: .; abundance: .; j_gene: TRBJ1-1; v_gene: TRBV6-1; CDR3nt: TGTGCCAGCAGTCCCGCCTTTGGACAGAACACTGAAGCTTTCTTT; CDR3aa: CASSPAFGQNTEAFF
d_gene: .; abundance: .; j_gene: TRBJ2-5; v_gene: TRBV6-5; CDR3nt: TGTGCCAGCAGTTACTCGTCGACACCCCCAGGGACCCAGTACTTC; CDR3aa: CASSYSSTPPGTQYF
d_gene: TRBD1; abundance: .; j_gene: TRBJ1-3; v_gene: TRBV10-3; CDR3nt: TGTGCCATGAGGAGACAGGGAATAGGAAACACCATATATTTT; CDR3aa: CAMRRQGIGNTIYF
d_gene: TRBD2; abundance: .; j_gene: TRBJ2-7; v_gene: TRBV5-1; CDR3nt: TGCGCCAGCAGGTTAGCGGGGGAGACGATCTACGAGCAGTACTTC; CDR3aa: CASRLAGETIYEQYF
d_gene: .; abundance: .; j_gene: TRBJ1-6; v_gene: TRBV19; CDR3nt: TGTGCCAGTAGTATTGATCCGGGGTCGGGAAATTCACCCCTCCACTTT; CDR3aa: CASSIDPGSGNSPLHF
d_gene: .; abundance: .; j_gene: TRBJ2-5; v_gene: TRBV11-2; CDR3nt: TGTGCCAGCAGCACGGGGGTTCAAGAGACCCAGTACTTC; CDR3aa: CASSTGVQETQYF
d_gene: .; abundance: .; j_gene: TRBJ1-4; v_gene: TRBV18; CDR3nt: TGTGCCAGCTCACGAGGGACGGTGGAGGAAAAACTGTTTTTT; CDR3aa: CASSRGTVEEKLFF
d_gene: .; abundance: once; j_gene: TRBJ1-2; v_gene: TRBV29-1; CDR3nt: TGCAGCGTTGCCGGGAATACTAACTATGGCTACACCTTC; CDR3aa: CSVAGNTNYGYTF
d_gene: TRBD1; abundance: .; j_gene: TRBJ2-4; v_gene: TRBV20-1; CDR3nt: TGCAGTGCTAGTCGGGGACAGAATCAGTACTTC; CDR3aa: CSASRGQNQYF
d_gene: TRBD2; abundance: .; j_gene: TRBJ2-1; v_gene: TRBV7-9; CDR3nt: TGTGCCAGCAGCTTAGGGGCTAGCGGGTCCTACAATGAGCAGTTCTTC; CDR3aa: CASSLGASGSYNEQFF
d_gene: TRBD1; abundance: .; j_gene: TRBJ1-3; v_gene: TRBV30; CDR3nt: TGTGCCTGGACAGGGGACAGGGGTATCACTGGAAACACCATATATTTT; CDR3aa: CAWTGDRGITGNTIYF
d_gene: TRBD1; abundance: .; j_gene: TRBJ2-5; v_gene: TRBV5-4; CDR3nt: TGTGCCAGCAGCAGAAGACAGGGCGGCGGAGAGACCCAGTACTTC; CDR3aa: CASSRRQGGGETQYF
d_gene: TRBD1; abundance: .; j_gene: TRBJ2-7; v_gene: TRBV13; CDR3nt: TGTGCCAGCAGCCCAACAGGGACAGGGCAGGACGAGCAGTACTTC; CDR3aa: CASSPTGTGQDEQYF
d_gene: .; abundance: once; j_gene: TRBJ1-4; v_gene: TRBV10-2; CDR3nt: TGCGCCAGCAGTGAGAGCGGGATGGCTAATGAAAAACTGTTTTTT; CDR3aa: CASSESGMANEKLFF
d_gene: .; abundance: once; j_gene: TRBJ2-3; v_gene: TRBV7-9; CDR3nt: TGTGCCAGCCACCCGAGAAGGACAGATACGCAGTATTTT; CDR3aa: CASHPRRTDTQYF
d_gene: TRBD2; abundance: .; j_gene: TRBJ2-1; v_gene: TRBV18; CDR3nt: TGTGCCAGCTCACCACTAGCGGGGGGCAATGAGCAGTTCTTC; CDR3aa: CASSPLAGGNEQFF
d_gene: TRBD2; abundance: .; j_gene: TRBJ2-1; v_gene: TRBV10-3; CDR3nt: TGTGCCATCAGTGAAGGGCGGGAGCTCGCCTACAATGAGCAGTTCTTC; CDR3aa: CAISEGRELAYNEQFF
d_gene: TRBD2; abundance: .; j_gene: TRBJ2-7; v_gene: TRBV2; CDR3nt: TGTGCCAGCAGTGTGGGGAGCGGGGGGCCCTACGAGCAGTACTTC; CDR3aa: CASSVGSGGPYEQYF
d_gene: .; abundance: .; j_gene: TRBJ1-2; v_gene: TRBV30; CDR3nt: TGTGCCTGGAGTGTACAAATGCGAGGGGGCTATGGCTACACCTTC; CDR3aa: CAWSVQMRGGYGYTF
d_gene: TRBD1; abundance: .; j_gene: TRBJ1-5; v_gene: TRBV6-6; CDR3nt: TGTGCCAGCAGTCTCCCGACAGGGAATCAGCCCCAGCATTTT; CDR3aa: CASSLPTGNQPQHF
d_gene: TRBD1; abundance: .; j_gene: TRBJ1-5; v_gene: TRBV7-2; CDR3nt: TGTGCCAGCAGCGGGACAGGGAATCAGCCCCAGCATTTT; CDR3aa: CASSGTGNQPQHF
d_gene: .; abundance: .; j_gene: TRBJ2-6; v_gene: TRBV2; CDR3nt: TGTGCCAGCAGTGGTGAGGTGGTTGGGGCCAACGTCCTGACTTTC; CDR3aa: CASSGEVVGANVLTF
d_gene: TRBD2; abundance: .; j_gene: TRBJ2-3; v_gene: TRBV11-2; CDR3nt: TGTGCCAGCAGCTTAACTAGCGGGAGGGCCAATCCAGCAGATACGCAGTATTTT; CDR3aa: CASSLTSGRANPADTQYF
d_gene: TRBD2; abundance: .; j_gene: TRBJ2-5; v_gene: TRBV6-1; CDR3nt: TGTGCCAGCAGCGCGGGACTAGCGGGACAAGAGACCCAGTACTTC; CDR3aa: CASSAGLAGQETQYF
d_gene: .; abundance: .; j_gene: TRBJ2-2; v_gene: TRBV10-1; CDR3nt: TGCGCCAGCAGTCCGAACACCGGGGAGCTGTTTTTT; CDR3aa: CASSPNTGELFF
d_gene: .; abundance: .; j_gene: TRBJ1-1; v_gene: TRBV30; CDR3nt: TGTGCCTGGAGTGCCTTTTTTTCTGAAGCTTTCTTT; CDR3aa: CAWSAFFSEAFF
d_gene: .; abundance: .; j_gene: TRBJ2-2; v_gene: TRBV9; CDR3nt: TGTGCCAGCAGCTCCCGGACGGGGGGCTCGAACACCGGGGAGCTGTTTTTT; CDR3aa: CASSSRTGGSNTGELFF
d_gene: TRBD1; abundance: .; j_gene: TRBJ2-5; v_gene: TRBV6-1; CDR3nt: TGTGCCAGCAGTGACTTCTGGGACAGGGGGTTAGAAGAGACCCAGTACTTC; CDR3aa: CASSDFWDRGLEETQYF
d_gene: .; abundance: .; j_gene: TRBJ1-5; v_gene: TRBV5-1; CDR3nt: TGCGCCAGCAGCTTCTTAGGAGATAGCAATCAGCCCCAGCATTTT; CDR3aa: CASSFLGDSNQPQHF
d_gene: .; abundance: .; j_gene: TRBJ2-3; v_gene: TRBV7-7; CDR3nt: TGTGCTAGCAGCTTAGGTCCCCAGAGCACAGATACGCAGTATTTT; CDR3aa: CASSLGPQSTDTQYF
d_gene: TRBD1; abundance: few; j_gene: TRBJ1-2; v_gene: TRBV2; CDR3nt: TGTGCCAGCAGTGTAAGACAGGGCGGCTACACCTTC; CDR3aa: CASSVRQGGYTF